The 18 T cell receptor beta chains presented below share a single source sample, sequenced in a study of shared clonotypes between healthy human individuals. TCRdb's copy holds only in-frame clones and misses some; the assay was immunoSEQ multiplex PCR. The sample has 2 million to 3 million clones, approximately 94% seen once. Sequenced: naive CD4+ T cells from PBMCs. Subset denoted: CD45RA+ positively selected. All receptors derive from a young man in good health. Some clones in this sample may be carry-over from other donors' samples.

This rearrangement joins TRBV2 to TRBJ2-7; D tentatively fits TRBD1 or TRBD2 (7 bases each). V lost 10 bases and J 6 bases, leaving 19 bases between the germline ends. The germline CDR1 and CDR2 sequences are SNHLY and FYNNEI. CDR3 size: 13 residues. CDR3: CATARGRDSEQYF. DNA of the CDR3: TGTGCCACTGCCAGGGGGAGGGACAGCGAGCAGTACTTC.

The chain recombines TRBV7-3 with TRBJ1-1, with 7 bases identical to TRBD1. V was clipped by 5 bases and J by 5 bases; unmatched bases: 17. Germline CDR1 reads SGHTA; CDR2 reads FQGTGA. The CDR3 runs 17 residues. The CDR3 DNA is TGTGCCAGCAGCCCGACACCCGGACAGGCCATGGGGACTGAAGCTTTCTTT. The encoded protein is CASSPTPGQAMGTEAFF.

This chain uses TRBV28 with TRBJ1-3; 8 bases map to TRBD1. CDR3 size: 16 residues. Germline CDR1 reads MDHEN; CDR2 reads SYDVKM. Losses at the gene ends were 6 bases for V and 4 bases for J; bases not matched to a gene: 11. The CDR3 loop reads CASRGSRGQGGNTIYF. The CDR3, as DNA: TGTGCCAGCAGGGGGTCCAGGGGGCAAGGAGGAAACACCATATATTTT.

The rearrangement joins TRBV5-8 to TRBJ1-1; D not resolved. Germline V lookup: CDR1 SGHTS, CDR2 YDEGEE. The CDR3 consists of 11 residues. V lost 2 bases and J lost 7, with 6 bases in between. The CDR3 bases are TGTGCCAGCAGCTTACAGTTTGAAGCTTTCTTT. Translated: CASSLQFEAFF.

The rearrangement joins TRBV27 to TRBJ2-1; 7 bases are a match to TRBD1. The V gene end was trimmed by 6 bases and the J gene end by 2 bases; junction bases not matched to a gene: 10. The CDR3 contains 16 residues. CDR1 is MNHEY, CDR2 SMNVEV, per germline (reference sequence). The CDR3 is CASSIRGGSPYNEQFF. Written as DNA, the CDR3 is TGTGCCAGCAGCATTCGAGGGGGCAGCCCCTACAATGAGCAGTTCTTC.

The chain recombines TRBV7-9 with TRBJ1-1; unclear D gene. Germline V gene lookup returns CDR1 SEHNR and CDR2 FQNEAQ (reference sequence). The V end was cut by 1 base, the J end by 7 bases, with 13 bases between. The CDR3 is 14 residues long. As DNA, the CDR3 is TGTGCCAGCAGCTTAGGGGGTCGAGGACTTGAAGCTTTCTTT. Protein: CASSLGGRGLEAFF.

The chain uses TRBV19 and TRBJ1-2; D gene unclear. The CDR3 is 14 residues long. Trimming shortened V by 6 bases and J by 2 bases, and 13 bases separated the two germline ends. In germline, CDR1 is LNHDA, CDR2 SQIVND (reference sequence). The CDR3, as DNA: TGTGCCAGTAGCAAGGTTACAGCGAACTATGGCTACACCTTC. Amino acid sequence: CASSKVTANYGYTF.

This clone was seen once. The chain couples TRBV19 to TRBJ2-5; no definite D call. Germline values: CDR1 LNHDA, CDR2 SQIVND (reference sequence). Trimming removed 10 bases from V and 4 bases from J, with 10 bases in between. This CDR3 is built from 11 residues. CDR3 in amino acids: CATRSRETQYF. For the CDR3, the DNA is TGTGCCACTAGGTCTAGAGAGACCCAGTACTTC.

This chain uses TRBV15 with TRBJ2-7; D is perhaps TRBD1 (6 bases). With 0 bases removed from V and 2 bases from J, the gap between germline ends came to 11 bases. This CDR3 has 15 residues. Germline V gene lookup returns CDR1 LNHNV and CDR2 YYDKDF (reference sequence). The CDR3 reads CATSREMTGAYEQYF. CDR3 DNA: TGTGCCACCAGCAGAGAAATGACAGGCGCCTACGAGCAGTACTTC.

CDR3 DNA: TGTGCCAGCAGTTACCATCCCGGGACGGCTTACAATGAGCAGTTCTTC. Translating gives CASSYHPGTAYNEQFF. V usage is TRBV6-5 and J usage is TRBJ2-1, with D perhaps given as TRBD1 or TRBD2 (5 bases each). Germline V gene data show CDR1 as MNHEY and CDR2 as SVGAGI. V lost 2 bases to trimming and J lost 4 bases, with 15 bases between them. The CDR3 sequence is 16 residues long.

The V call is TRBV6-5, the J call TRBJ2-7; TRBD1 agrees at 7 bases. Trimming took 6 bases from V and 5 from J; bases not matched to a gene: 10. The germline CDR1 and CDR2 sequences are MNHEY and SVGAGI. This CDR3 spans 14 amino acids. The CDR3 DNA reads TGTGCCAGCAGGTCACGGACAGGTTCCAACGAGCAGTACTTC. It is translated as CASRSRTGSNEQYF.

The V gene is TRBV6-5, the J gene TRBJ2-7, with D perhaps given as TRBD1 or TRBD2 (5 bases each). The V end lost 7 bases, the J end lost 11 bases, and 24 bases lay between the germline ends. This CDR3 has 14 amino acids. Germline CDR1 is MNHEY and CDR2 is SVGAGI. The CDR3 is CASTLPGRVPKEYF. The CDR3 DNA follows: TGTGCCAGCACCCTCCCGGGACGGGTGCCAAAGGAGTACTTC.

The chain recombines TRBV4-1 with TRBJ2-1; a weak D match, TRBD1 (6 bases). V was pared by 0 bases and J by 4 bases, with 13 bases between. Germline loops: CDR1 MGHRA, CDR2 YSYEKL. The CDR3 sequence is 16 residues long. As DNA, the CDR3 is TGCGCCAGCAGCCAAGACACCGGGACAAATTACAATGAGCAGTTCTTC. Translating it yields CASSQDTGTNYNEQFF.

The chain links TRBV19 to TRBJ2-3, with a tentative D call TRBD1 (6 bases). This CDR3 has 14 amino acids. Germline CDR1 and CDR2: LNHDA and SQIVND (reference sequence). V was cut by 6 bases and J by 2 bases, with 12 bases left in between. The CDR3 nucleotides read TGTGCCAGTAGGGGGGCTAACCCCACAGATACGCAGTATTTT. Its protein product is CASRGANPTDTQYF.

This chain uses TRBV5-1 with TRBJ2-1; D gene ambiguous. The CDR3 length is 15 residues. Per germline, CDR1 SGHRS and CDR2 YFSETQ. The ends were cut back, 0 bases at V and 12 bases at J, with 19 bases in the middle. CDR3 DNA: TGCGCCAGCAGCTTGGCCCTAGATATTACAATGAGGCAGTTCTTC. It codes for CASSLALDITMRQFF.

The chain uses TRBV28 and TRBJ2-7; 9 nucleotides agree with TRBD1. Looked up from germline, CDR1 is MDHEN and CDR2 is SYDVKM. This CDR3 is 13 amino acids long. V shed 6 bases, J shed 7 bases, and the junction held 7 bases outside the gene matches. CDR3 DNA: TGTGCCAGCAGACACAGGGGGCTGGGGGAGCAGTACTTC. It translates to CASRHRGLGEQYF.

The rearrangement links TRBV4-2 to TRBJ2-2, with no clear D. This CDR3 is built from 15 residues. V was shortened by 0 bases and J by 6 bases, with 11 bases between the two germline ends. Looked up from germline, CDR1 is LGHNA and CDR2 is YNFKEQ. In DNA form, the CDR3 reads TGTGCCAGCAGCCAAGATCTAGGGTCCCCCGGGGAGCTGTTTTTT. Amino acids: CASSQDLGSPGELFF.

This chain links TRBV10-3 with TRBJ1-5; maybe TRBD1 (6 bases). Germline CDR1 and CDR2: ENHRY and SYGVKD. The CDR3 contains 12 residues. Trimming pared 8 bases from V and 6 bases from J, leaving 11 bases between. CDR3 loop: CAIGQGTQPQHF. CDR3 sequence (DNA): TGTGCCATCGGGCAGGGGACTCAGCCCCAGCATTTT.